Presented here are 7 T cell receptor beta chains from one specimen sequenced in a study of glioma-infiltrating T cells. TCR alpha and beta CDR3 regions were amplified from RNA using iRepertoire nested multiplex PCR. TCRdb reprocessed the multiplex PCR reads via MiXCR and lists one record per CDR3 protein. Of fewer than 90,000 distinct CDR3 sequences listed, about 25% were seen once; the top ten hold about 6.7%. Material: glioma tissue, nonneoplastic brain tissue, or PBMCs (not recorded which). Receptors were obtained from a human donor with low-grade glioma or glioblastoma, undergoing nonglioma brain surgery, or in good health (not recorded which).

This clonotype has ten or more counts. The V call is TRBV11-3, the J call TRBJ1-1; the D gene is possibly TRBD1 (5 bases). In germline, CDR1 is SGHNT, CDR2 YENEEA. This CDR3 is 13 amino acids long. V was shortened by 4 bases and J by 4 bases, with 10 bases between the two germline ends. CDR3 amino acids: CASSSSGFTEAFF. The CDR3 nucleotides are TGTGCCAGCAGCTCCTCAGGGTTCACTGAAGCTTTCTTT.

This clonotype was seen many times. The rearrangement joins TRBV4-2 to TRBJ2-3; 9 bases map to TRBD1. V shed 0 bases, J shed 1 base, and the junction held 8 bases outside the gene matches. CDR3 length: 18 amino acids. Per the germline V gene, CDR1 is LGHNA and CDR2 is YNFKEQ. CDR3 DNA: TGTGCCAGCAGCCAAGATCATACAGGGGGCGACGGCACAGATACGCAGTATTTT. It encodes CASSQDHTGGDGTDTQYF.

This clonotype was recorded many times. The chain couples TRBV2 to TRBJ2-7, with TRBD1 matching over 7 bases. The V gene's germline CDR1 is SNHLY and CDR2 FYNNEI. The CDR3 consists of 14 residues. Trimming took 5 bases from V and 2 from J; bases not matched to a gene: 6. The CDR3 region has the DNA TGTGCCAGCAGTAATGACAGGGCTACCTACGAGCAGTACTTC. Its translation is CASSNDRATYEQYF.

This clonotype appeared once. Since a much larger clone is just one base distant, this may be a read error. The chain uses TRBV7-9 and TRBJ2-7; possible D gene TRBD2, 6 bases. The CDR3 is 13 amino acids. CDR1 SEHNR and CDR2 FQNEAQ come from the germline V gene (reference sequence). The CDR3 sequence is CASNTGDPYGQYF. CDR3 nucleotide sequence: TGTGCCAGCAACACGGGAGACCCCTACGGGCAGTACTTC.

Remarks on this clonotype: Just one base apart from a much larger clone, this may be a read error. In this CDR3 the conserved last residue, phenylalanine or tryptophan, is missing, so a read error is likely. The CDR3 region has the DNA TGCAACCTGGGGCAGCCCCAGCATTCT. The encoded protein is CNLGQPQHS. The V call is TRBV29-1, the J call TRBJ1-5, with D unclear. CDR1 and CDR2 from the germline V gene are SQVTM and ANQGSEA. The CDR3 runs to 9 residues.

This clonotype was seen only a few times. The rearrangement links TRBV4-1 to TRBJ1-4; TRBD1 agrees at 10 bases. Trimming cost V 5 bases and J 7 bases; bases outside gene matches: 7. CDR1 MGHRA and CDR2 YSYEKL come from the germline V gene. The CDR3 runs 15 residues. CDR3 sequence reads: CASSSRQGAREKLFF. The CDR3 coding sequence is TGCGCCAGCAGCTCCAGACAGGGGGCTCGTGAAAAACTGTTTTTT.

In this sample, this clonotype turned up many times. This sequence joins TRBV6-1 and TRBJ2-7; 9 nucleotides match TRBD1. Germline values: CDR1 MNHNS, CDR2 SASEGT. This CDR3 has 15 amino acids. V trimming: 3 bases; J trimming: 6 bases; junction bases outside the gene matches: 9. In DNA form, the CDR3 reads TGTGCCAGCAGTGACCTGGGACAGGGAGTGACCGAGCAGTACTTC. As protein: CASSDLGQGVTEQYF.